These 5 T cell receptor beta chains came from one sample sequenced in a study of blood T cell repertoires in COVID-19. Clones were read by immunoSEQ multiplex PCR, and TCRdb kept only the in-frame ones, dropping some. The data contain some 200,000 clones, 84% of them singletons. The specimen sequenced was peripheral blood. All receptors derive from a woman between 40 and 55 years old who had recovered from COVID-19.

This chain connects TRBV5-5 to TRBJ1-4, with TRBD1 matching 8 bases. The CDR3 runs to 15 residues. V shed 0 bases and J 7 bases; nucleotides not matched to a gene: 5. Looked up from germline, CDR1 is SGHKS and CDR2 is YYEKEE (reference sequence). CDR3 region: CASSLVGTGLEKLFF. As DNA, the CDR3 is TGTGCCAGCAGCTTGGTTGGGACAGGACTTGAAAAACTGTTTTTT.

The chain couples TRBV11-2 to TRBJ2-3; TRBD2 is a possible D gene (5 bases). V lost 5 bases and J 4 bases, leaving 19 bases between the germline ends. The germline V gene encodes CDR1 SGHAT and CDR2 FQNNGV. CDR3 length: 16 amino acids. CDR3 in amino acids: CASSHTREGDPDTQYF. In nucleotides, the CDR3 is TGTGCCAGCAGCCACACGCGAGAGGGTGATCCAGATACGCAGTATTTT.

J is TRBJ2-2 and V is TRBV6-5, with 12 bases lining up with TRBD1. Looked up from germline, CDR1 is MNHEY and CDR2 is SVGAGI. V trimming: 7 bases; J trimming: 6 bases; junction bases outside the gene matches: 6. This CDR3 is 15 amino acids long. In DNA, the CDR3 is TGTGCCAGCATCCGGGACAGGGGGCGCGCCGGGGAGCTGTTTTTT. The encoded protein is CASIRDRGRAGELFF.

The chain joins TRBV5-1 to TRBJ2-5; maybe TRBD2 (6 bases). With 5 bases removed from V and 2 bases from J, the gap between germline ends came to 7 bases. This CDR3 is 12 amino acids long. CDR1 and CDR2 from the germline V gene are SGHRS and YFSETQ. Here the CDR3 DNA reads TGCGCCAGCAGACGGGAGCAAGAGACCCAGTACTTC. Its translation is CASRREQETQYF. Full variable domain (outside the CDR3, taken from reference TRBV5-1 and TRBJ2-5): KAGVTQTPRYLIKTRGQQVTLSCSPISGHRSVSWYQQTPGQGLQFLFEYFSETQRNKGNFPGRFSGRQFSNSRSEMNVSTLELGDSALYLCASRREQETQYFGPGTRLLVL.

The V gene is TRBV3-1 (or the pseudogene TRBV3-2), the J gene TRBJ1-3; the match to TRBD1 covers 7 bases. The germline CDR1 and CDR2 sequences are LGHDT and YNNKEL (reference sequence). The CDR3 is 16 residues long. The V segment lost 6 bases and the J segment 3 bases; nucleotides outside the gene matches: 11. In nucleotides, the CDR3 is TGTGCCAGCAGAGATACCAGGGGGGCCTATGGAAACACCATATATTTT. Amino acids: CASRDTRGAYGNTIYF.